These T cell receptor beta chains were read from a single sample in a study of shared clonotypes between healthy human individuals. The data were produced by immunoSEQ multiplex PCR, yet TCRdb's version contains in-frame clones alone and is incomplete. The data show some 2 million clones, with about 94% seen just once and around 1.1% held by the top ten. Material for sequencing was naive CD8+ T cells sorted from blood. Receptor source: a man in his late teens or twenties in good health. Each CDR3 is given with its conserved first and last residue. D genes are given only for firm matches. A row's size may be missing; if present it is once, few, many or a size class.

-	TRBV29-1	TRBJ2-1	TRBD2	CSVASGTSGYNEQFF	TGCAGCGTCGCCTCCGGGACTAGCGGGTACAATGAGCAGTTCTTC
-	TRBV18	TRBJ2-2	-	CASSSEGVGGELFF	TGTGCCAGCTCGTCCGAGGGGGTCGGCGGGGAGCTGTTTTTT
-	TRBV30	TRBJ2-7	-	CAWSETGYEQYF	TGTGCCTGGAGTGAGACAGGCTACGAGCAGTACTTC
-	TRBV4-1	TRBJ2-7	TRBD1	CASSQRDSFLYEQYF	TGCGCCAGCAGCCAACGGGACAGTTTTCTCTACGAGCAGTACTTC
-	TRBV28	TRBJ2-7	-	CASSLWTGSSYEQYF	TGTGCCAGCAGTTTGTGGACGGGGAGCTCCTACGAGCAGTACTTC
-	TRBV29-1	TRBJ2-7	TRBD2	CSVRTSSYEQYF	TGCAGCGTTAGGACTAGCTCCTACGAGCAGTACTTC
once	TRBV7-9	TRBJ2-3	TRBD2	CASSSGLEFTDTQYF	TGTGCCAGCAGCTCGGGACTAGAGTTCACAGATACGCAGTATTTT
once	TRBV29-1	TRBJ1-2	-	CSVEDVTNGYTF	TGCAGCGTTGAAGACGTTACGAATGGCTACACCTTC
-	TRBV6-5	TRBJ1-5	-	CASRPDSIDQPQHF	TGTGCCAGCAGACCCGACAGCATAGATCAGCCCCAGCATTTT
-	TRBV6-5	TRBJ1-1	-	CASSVDMNTEAFF	TGTGCCAGCAGTGTAGATATGAACACTGAAGCTTTCTTT
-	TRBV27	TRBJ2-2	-	CASSLSGTGELFF	TGTGCCAGCAGTTTATCCGGCACCGGGGAGCTGTTTTTT
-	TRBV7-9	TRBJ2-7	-	CASSYQGQYEQYF	TGTGCCAGCAGCTATCAGGGCCAATACGAGCAGTACTTC
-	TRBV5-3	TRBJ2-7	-	CARQDLRSRPPTTVTYEQYF	TGTGCCAGACAGGACCTGAGGAGTCGGCCACCTACGACTGTAACCTACGAGCAGTACTTC
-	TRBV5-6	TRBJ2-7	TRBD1	CASSYTDRSSYEQYF	TGTGCCAGCAGCTACACGGACAGGAGCTCCTACGAGCAGTACTTC
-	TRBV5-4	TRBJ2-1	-	CASSLWGAWGNEQFF	TGTGCCAGCAGCTTGTGGGGGGCCTGGGGCAATGAGCAGTTCTTC
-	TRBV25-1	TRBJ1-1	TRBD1	CASSESGTGGFTEAFF	TGTGCCAGCAGTGAATCTGGGACAGGGGGCTTTACTGAAGCTTTCTTT
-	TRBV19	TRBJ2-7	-	CASSSDSYYEQYF	TGTGCCAGTAGTAGTGACAGTTACTACGAGCAGTACTTC
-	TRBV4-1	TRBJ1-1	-	CASSPGANTEAFF	TGCGCCAGCAGCCCCGGGGCCAACACTGAAGCTTTCTTT
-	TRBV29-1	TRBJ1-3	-	CSTRERSGNTIYF	TGCAGCACGCGTGAGCGCTCTGGAAACACCATATATTTT
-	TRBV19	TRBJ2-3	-	CASSIAVLVWDADTQYF	TGTGCCAGTAGTATCGCAGTCCTCGTTTGGGATGCAGATACGCAGTATTTT
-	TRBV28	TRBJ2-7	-	CASTQFGTGASYEQYF	TGTGCCAGCACCCAATTCGGGACGGGCGCCTCCTACGAGCAGTACTTC
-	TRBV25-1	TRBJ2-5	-	CASSESRCLAGGETQYF	TGTGCCAGCAGTGAATCGAGGTGCTTGGCCGGTGGAGAGACCCAGTACTTC
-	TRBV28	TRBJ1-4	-	CASSSGFGTNEKLFF	TGTGCCAGCAGTTCAGGGTTCGGAACTAATGAAAAACTGTTTTTT
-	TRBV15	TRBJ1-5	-	CATRRGGNQPQHF	TGTGCCACCAGAAGGGGAGGGAATCAGCCCCAGCATTTT
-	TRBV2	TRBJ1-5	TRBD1	CASSMTGTGIFPHQPQHF	TGTGCCAGCAGTATGACCGGGACAGGGATCTTTCCCCATCAGCCCCAGCATTTT
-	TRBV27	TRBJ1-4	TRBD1	CASSLQGSNGKLFF	TGTGCCAGCAGCCTACAGGGGTCTAACGGAAAACTGTTTTTT
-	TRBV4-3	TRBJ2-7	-	CASSPFKGYEQYF	TGCGCCAGCAGCCCCTTTAAAGGGTACGAGCAGTACTTC
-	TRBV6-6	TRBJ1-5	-	CASSYGGSTNQPQHF	TGTGCCAGCAGTTACGGGGGCTCTACTAATCAGCCCCAGCATTTT
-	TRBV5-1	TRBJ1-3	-	CASSLSDSQYF	TGCGCCAGCAGCTTGTCGGACAGTCAATATTTT
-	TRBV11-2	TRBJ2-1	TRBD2	CASSLGGGAYNEQFF	TGTGCCAGCAGCTTAGGCGGGGGGGCCTACAATGAGCAGTTCTTC